Reported below is one T cell receptor (beta chain). Its antigen is currently unknown. The entry originates in a study of T cell responses to AZD1222 COVID-19 vaccine. General study results and limits: In a largely white British group with more females than males, clonal diversity was possibly underestimated. Reportedly, nearly half the spike-specific TCRs target unmutated variant regions. Repertoire sampling was restricted to post-peak T cell response timepoints. At 160-218 and 743-854, vaccine-associated CD4 TCRs were dominant, and they spanned spike.

Sequencing was performed with immunoSEQ multiplex PCR; in TCRdb, only in-frame clones are kept and a portion is missing. The table lists around 220,000 clones, approximately 94% of them singletons. Source: peripheral blood, taken 28 days after the second dose of the MenACWY control vaccine. The sequence came from an adult who received the MenACWY meningococcal vaccine as a control.

Here the CDR3 DNA reads TGTGCCACCAATATACCGGGTCTGTACGAGCAGTACTTC. Protein product: CATNIPGLYEQYF. The rearrangement links TRBV10-3 to TRBJ2-7; D remains unclear. V was trimmed by 10 bases and J by 4 bases, leaving 17 bases between them. Germline CDR1 reads ENHRY; CDR2 reads SYGVKD. The CDR3 contains 13 residues.